This entry lists 21 T cell receptor beta chains sequenced from one sample in a study of blood T cell repertoires in COVID-19. Sequenced by immunoSEQ multiplex PCR; TCRdb stores in-frame clones only, minus some. The table lists more than 250,000 clones, approximately 85% of them singletons. Sequencing input: peripheral blood. The receptors originated from a man aged 50-59 years with active or convalescent COVID-19.

The chain is built from TRBV5-1 and TRBJ2-7, with 9 bases lining up with TRBD2. Germline CDR1 and CDR2: SGHRS and YFSETQ. This CDR3 is built from 16 residues. Trimming cost V 0 bases and J 4 bases; bases outside gene matches: 8. The CDR3 loop reads CASSLGVAGASYEQYF. CDR3 DNA: TGCGCCAGCAGCTTGGGAGTAGCGGGAGCTTCATACGAGCAGTACTTC. The complete variable domain, with remaining parts taken from reference TRBV5-1 and TRBJ2-7, reads KAGVTQTPRYLIKTRGQQVTLSCSPISGHRSVSWYQQTPGQGLQFLFEYFSETQRNKGNFPGRFSGRQFSNSRSEMNVSTLELGDSALYLCASSLGVAGASYEQYFGPGTRLTVT.

V usage is TRBV9 and J usage is TRBJ2-3; D may be TRBD1 (5 bases). This CDR3 region has 15 residues. Looked up from germline, CDR1 is SGDLS and CDR2 is YYNGEE. V was pared by 1 base and J by 5 bases, with 14 bases between. This chain's CDR3 is CASSVRLAQGDTQYF. The CDR3 DNA sequence: TGTGCCAGCAGCGTACGCCTCGCCCAGGGAGATACGCAGTATTTT.

This clone was observed once. The CDR3 loop reads CASSLGPTSGYNEQFF. Written as DNA, the CDR3 is TGTGCCAGCAGCCTCGGGCCGACTAGCGGATACAATGAGCAGTTCTTC. This chain connects TRBV7-3 to TRBJ2-1; TRBD2 agrees at 9 bases. Germline V CDR1 and CDR2: SGHTA, FQGTGA. The CDR3 totals 16 residues. Losses at the gene ends were 5 bases for V and 4 bases for J; bases not matched to a gene: 9.

The rearrangement links TRBV10-3 to TRBJ2-1; 12 bases align to TRBD1. Germline-derived CDR1 and CDR2 are ENHRY and SYGVKD. The CDR3 sequence is 17 residues long. V shed 8 bases, J shed 0 bases, and the junction held 8 bases outside the gene matches. CDR3 amino acids: CAIRGTGGMGSYNEQFF. CDR3 DNA: TGTGCCATCCGAGGGACAGGGGGCATGGGCTCCTACAATGAGCAGTTCTTC.

V and J are TRBV7-2 and TRBJ2-7, with 9 bases identical to TRBD2. With V trimmed by 2 bases and J by 4 bases, 15 bases remained unmatched. The CDR3 is made up of 18 amino acids. The germline V gene has CDR1 SGHTA and CDR2 FQGNSA. The CDR3 is CASSLMASGAPAPYEQYF. CDR3 coding DNA: TGTGCCAGCAGCTTAATGGCTAGCGGGGCTCCCGCTCCTTACGAGCAGTACTTC.

CDR3 sequence reads: CASSLRPLDLGEQYF. CDR3 in DNA: TGTGCCAGCAGCTTACGGCCCCTGGACTTGGGGGAGCAGTACTTC. The J gene is TRBJ2-7, the V gene TRBV7-3, with a tentative D call TRBD2 (5 bases). V was clipped by 2 bases and J by 7 bases, with 18 bases between them. CDR3 length equals 15 residues. Per the germline V gene, CDR1 is SGHTA and CDR2 is FQGTGA.

V is TRBV7-9 and J is TRBJ1-1; no definite D call. Germline lookup yields CDR1 SEHNR and CDR2 FQNEAQ (reference sequence). Between the trimmed V and J ends, which lost 7 bases and 1 base, there was a span of 7 bases. CDR3 size: 12 residues. As DNA, the CDR3 is TGTGCCAGCACAAATAAGAACACTGAAGCTTTCTTT. This encodes CASTNKNTEAFF. The entire variable domain, with the rest obtained from reference TRBV7-9 and TRBJ1-1, is as follows: DTGVSQNPRHKITKRGQNVTFRCDPISEHNRLYWYRQTLGQGPEFLTYFQNEAQLEKSRLLSDRFSAERPKGSFSTLEIQRTEQGDSAMYLCASTNKNTEAFFGQGTRLTVV.

This sequence joins TRBV11-2 and TRBJ1-5; TRBD1 might be the D (5 bases). V was cut by 0 bases and J by 2 bases, with 8 bases left in between. Per the germline V gene, CDR1 is SGHAT and CDR2 is FQNNGV. The CDR3 totals 15 residues. In nucleotides, the CDR3 is TGTGCCAGCAGCTTAGATCTAGGGGGCAATCAGCCCCAGCATTTT. Protein sequence: CASSLDLGGNQPQHF.

This chain links TRBV7-9 with TRBJ1-1; 7 nucleotides line up with TRBD1. Trimming took 5 bases from V and 1 from J; bases not matched to a gene: 10. The CDR3 spans 16 residues. Germline CDR1 reads SEHNR; CDR2 reads FQNEAQ (reference sequence). The CDR3 loop is CASSVPITGANTEAFF. The CDR3 bases are TGTGCCAGCAGCGTTCCCATTACAGGGGCGAACACTGAAGCTTTCTTT.

Only one count was recorded for this clone. This chain links TRBV4-3 with TRBJ2-3; D is perhaps TRBD1 (5 bases). The CDR3 has 15 amino acids. V was trimmed by 1 base and J by 6 bases, leaving 14 bases between them. Germline-derived CDR1 and CDR2 are LGHNA and YSLEER. CDR3 residues: CASSQARSSGDTQYF. The CDR3 region has the DNA TGCGCCAGCAGCCAAGCCCGTTCCTCAGGGGATACGCAGTATTTT.

J is TRBJ2-7 and V is TRBV23-1; D ambiguous. TRBV23-1 is annotated as an ORF whose role is uncertain. CDR3 length: 13 residues. With 6 bases removed from V and 3 bases from J, the gap between germline ends came to 12 bases. Here the CDR3 reads CASRPSGVYEQYF. CDR3 nucleotides: TGCGCCAGCAGACCCTCGGGTGTCTACGAGCAGTACTTC.

V is TRBV10-3 and J is TRBJ1-5, with D possibly matching TRBD1 (5 bases). V lost 4 bases, J lost 5 bases, and 9 bases lay in between. CDR3 length: 13 residues. Germline-derived CDR1 and CDR2 are ENHRY and SYGVKD. CDR3 amino acids: CAISGQGDQPQHF. The CDR3 coding sequence is TGTGCCATCAGTGGGCAGGGCGATCAGCCCCAGCATTTT.

The CDR3 here is CASSPGTSGFSSYNEQFF. As DNA, the CDR3 is TGTGCCAGCAGCCCGGGGACTAGCGGTTTCAGCTCCTACAATGAGCAGTTCTTC. This chain joins TRBV7-3 and TRBJ2-1; TRBD2 aligns across 11 bases. This CDR3 spans 18 amino acids. After removal of 5 bases from V and 0 bases from J, the junction contained 9 bases not matched to a gene. Germline CDR1 is SGHTA and CDR2 is FQGTGA.

The chain has TRBV30 and TRBJ1-4, with D possibly matching TRBD1 (5 bases). V was shortened by 0 bases and J by 3 bases, with 17 bases between the two germline ends. Germline values: CDR1 GTSNPN, CDR2 SVGIG (reference sequence). The CDR3 consists of 17 residues. The CDR3 here is CAWSVTGGDFSNEKLFF. The CDR3, as DNA: TGTGCCTGGAGTGTAACTGGAGGGGATTTTTCTAATGAAAAACTGTTTTTT.

The CDR3 protein is CASSPNRLGDTQYF. The CDR3, as DNA: TGTGCCAGCAGTCCCAACCGGCTAGGAGATACGCAGTATTTT. The V and J genes are TRBV28 and TRBJ2-3; D is undetermined. The CDR3 consists of 14 residues. Deletions cut 5 bases from V and 5 bases from J, with 14 bases between. Germline CDR1 and CDR2: MDHEN and SYDVKM.

The V and J genes are TRBV5-1 and TRBJ2-7; 8 bases match TRBD1. Germline loops: CDR1 SGHRS, CDR2 YFSETQ. The CDR3 has 15 residues. The V and J ends lost 0 bases and 5 bases, in that order; junction bases with no gene match: 7. CDR3 DNA sequence: TGCGCCAGCAGCTTGGAAGGACAGGGAGGAGACGAGCAGTACTTC. Translation gives CASSLEGQGGDEQYF.

This rearrangement joins TRBV9 to TRBJ2-2; TRBD2 matches 10 bases. Germline loops: CDR1 SGDLS, CDR2 YYNGEE. Unmatched junction bases numbered 13, after V lost 4 bases and J lost 1 base. This CDR3 is 19 amino acids long. The CDR3 loop is CASSTRGPSGRRNTGELFF. In DNA, the CDR3 is TGTGCCAGCAGCACCAGAGGGCCTAGCGGGAGAAGGAACACCGGGGAGCTGTTTTTT.

The V and J genes are TRBV29-1 and TRBJ1-4, with TRBD1 identical over 7 bases. Germline-derived CDR1 and CDR2 are SQVTM and ANQGSEA. The CDR3 consists of 14 residues. J gave up 3 bases and V 7 bases, and 8 bases lay outside the gene matches. CDR3 sequence (DNA): TGCAGCGCCCGACCAGGGACAGCTAATGAAAAACTGTTTTTT. The encoded protein is CSARPGTANEKLFF.

The chain uses TRBV28 and TRBJ2-7; D might be TRBD2 (6 bases). The CDR3 length is 14 residues. CDR1 is MDHEN, CDR2 SYDVKM, per germline. Trimming took 2 bases from V and 7 from J, leaving 15 bases between them. The CDR3 spells CASSLLSGSREQYF. The CDR3, as DNA: TGTGCCAGCAGTTTACTTAGCGGTTCTAGGGAGCAGTACTTC.

This clone was detected many times. The CDR3 DNA sequence: TGTGCCAGCAGTTTTCAGAACCCCTACAATGAGCAGTTCTTC. Protein product: CASSFQNPYNEQFF. V and J are TRBV27 and TRBJ2-1; no clear D. The CDR3 sequence is 14 residues long. Germline-derived CDR1 and CDR2 are MNHEY and SMNVEV (reference sequence). Trimming left V 3 bases short and J 2 bases short, with 8 bases between.

The genes are TRBV6-2 or TRBV6-3 and TRBJ2-1; maybe TRBD2 (5 bases). The CDR3 sequence is 14 residues long. V shed 4 bases and J shed 3 bases, with 10 bases lying between them. Germline CDR1 MNHEY, CDR2 SVGEGT. The CDR3 spells CASSSNGLYNEQFF. The CDR3 nucleotides are TGTGCCAGCAGTTCCAACGGACTCTACAATGAGCAGTTCTTC.